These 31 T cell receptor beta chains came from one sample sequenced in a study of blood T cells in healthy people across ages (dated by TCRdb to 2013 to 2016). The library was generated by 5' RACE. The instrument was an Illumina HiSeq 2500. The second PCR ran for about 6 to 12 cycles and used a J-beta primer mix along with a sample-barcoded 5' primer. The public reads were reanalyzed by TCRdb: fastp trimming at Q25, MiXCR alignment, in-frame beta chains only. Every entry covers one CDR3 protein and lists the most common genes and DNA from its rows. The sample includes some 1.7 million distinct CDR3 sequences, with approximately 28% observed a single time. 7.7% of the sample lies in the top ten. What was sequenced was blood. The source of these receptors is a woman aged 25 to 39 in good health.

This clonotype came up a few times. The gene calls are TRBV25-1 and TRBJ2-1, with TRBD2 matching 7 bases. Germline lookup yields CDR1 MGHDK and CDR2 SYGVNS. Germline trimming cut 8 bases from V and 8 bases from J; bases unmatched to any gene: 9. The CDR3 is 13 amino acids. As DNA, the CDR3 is TGTGCCAGCGGGGGGGGGTATAGGGATGAGCAGTTCTTC. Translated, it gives CASGGGYRDEQFF.

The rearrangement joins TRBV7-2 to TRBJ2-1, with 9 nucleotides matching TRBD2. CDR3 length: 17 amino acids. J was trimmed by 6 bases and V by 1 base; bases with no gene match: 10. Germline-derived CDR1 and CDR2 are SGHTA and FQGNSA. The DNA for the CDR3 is TGTGCCAGCAGCTTAGGGGTTGGGACTAGCAGAGTCAATGAGCAGTTCTTC. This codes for CASSLGVGTSRVNEQFF.

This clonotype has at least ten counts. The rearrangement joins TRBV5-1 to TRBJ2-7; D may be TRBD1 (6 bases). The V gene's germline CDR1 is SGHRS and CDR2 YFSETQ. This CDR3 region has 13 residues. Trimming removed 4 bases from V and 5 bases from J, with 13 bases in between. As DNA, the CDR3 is TGCGCCAGCAGCCCAGGGACACGCGACGAGCAGTACTTC. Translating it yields CASSPGTRDEQYF.

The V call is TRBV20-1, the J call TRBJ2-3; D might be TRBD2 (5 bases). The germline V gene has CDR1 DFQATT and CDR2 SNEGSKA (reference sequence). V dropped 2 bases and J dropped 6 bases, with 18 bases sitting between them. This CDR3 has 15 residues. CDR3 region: CSARKGERYRDTQYF. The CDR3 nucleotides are TGCAGTGCTAGAAAGGGTGAGCGGTATCGGGATACGCAGTATTTT.

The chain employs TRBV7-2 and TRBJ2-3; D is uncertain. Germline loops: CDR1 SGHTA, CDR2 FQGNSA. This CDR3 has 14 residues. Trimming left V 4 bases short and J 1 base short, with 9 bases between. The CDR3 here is CASSSTHRTDTQYF. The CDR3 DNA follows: TGTGCCAGCAGCTCGACTCATCGCACAGATACGCAGTATTTT.

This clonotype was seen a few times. The CDR3 loop is CATSDLTTNNEQFF. Written as DNA, the CDR3 is TGTGCCACCAGTGATTTAACAACCAACAATGAGCAGTTCTTC. The V gene is TRBV24-1, the J gene TRBJ2-1; D remains unclear. The CDR3 has 14 residues. V was clipped by 1 base and J by 5 bases, with 8 bases between them. Germline assignment: CDR1 KGHDR and CDR2 SFDVKD.

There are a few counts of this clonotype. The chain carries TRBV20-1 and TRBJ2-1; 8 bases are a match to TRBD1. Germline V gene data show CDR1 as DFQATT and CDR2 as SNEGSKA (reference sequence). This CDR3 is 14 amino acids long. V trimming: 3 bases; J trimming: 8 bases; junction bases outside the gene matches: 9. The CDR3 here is CSARYDRGMDEQFF. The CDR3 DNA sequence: TGCAGTGCTAGGTACGACAGGGGTATGGATGAGCAGTTCTTC.

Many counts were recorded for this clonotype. The CDR3 nucleotides are TGTGCCACCAGTGATGCGGACACCCCCTACGAGCAGTACTTC. Its protein product is CATSDADTPYEQYF. The chain is built from TRBV24-1 and TRBJ2-7, with D maybe TRBD1 (5 bases). The CDR3 is 14 residues long. Germline V gives CDR1 KGHDR, CDR2 SFDVKD. V was shortened by 3 bases and J by 2 bases, with 10 bases between the two germline ends.

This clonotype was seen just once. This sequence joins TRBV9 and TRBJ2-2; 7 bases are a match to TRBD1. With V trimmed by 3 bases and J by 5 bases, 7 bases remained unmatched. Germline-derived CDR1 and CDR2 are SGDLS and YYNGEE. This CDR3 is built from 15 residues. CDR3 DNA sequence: TGTGCCAGCAGCGCCTCCGGGACAGTGACCGGGGAGCTGTTTTTT. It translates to CASSASGTVTGELFF.

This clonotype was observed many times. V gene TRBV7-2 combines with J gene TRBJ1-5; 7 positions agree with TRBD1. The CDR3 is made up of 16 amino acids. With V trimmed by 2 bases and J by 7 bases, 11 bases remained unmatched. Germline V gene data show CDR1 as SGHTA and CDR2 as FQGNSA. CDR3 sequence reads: CASSLHGGTARQPQHF. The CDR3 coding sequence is TGTGCCAGCAGCTTACACGGGGGGACAGCTAGACAGCCCCAGCATTTT.

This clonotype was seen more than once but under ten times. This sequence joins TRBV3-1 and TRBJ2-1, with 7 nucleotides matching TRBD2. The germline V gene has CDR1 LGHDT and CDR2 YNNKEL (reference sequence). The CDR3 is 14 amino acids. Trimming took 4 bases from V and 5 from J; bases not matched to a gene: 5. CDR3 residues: CASSPSAGDNEQFF. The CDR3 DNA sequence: TGTGCCAGCAGCCCCTCGGCGGGGGACAATGAGCAGTTCTTC.

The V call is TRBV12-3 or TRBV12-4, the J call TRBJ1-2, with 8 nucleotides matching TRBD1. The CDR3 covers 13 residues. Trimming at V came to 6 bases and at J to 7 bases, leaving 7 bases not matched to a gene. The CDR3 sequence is CASSQTGAIGYTF. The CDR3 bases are TGTGCCAGCAGCCAGACAGGGGCTATTGGCTACACCTTC.

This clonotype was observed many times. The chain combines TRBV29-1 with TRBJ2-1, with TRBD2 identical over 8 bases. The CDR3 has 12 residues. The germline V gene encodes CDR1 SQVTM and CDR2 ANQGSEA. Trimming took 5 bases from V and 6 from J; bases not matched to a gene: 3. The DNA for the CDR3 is TGCAGCGTTCGGGGGGGAATCAATGAGCAGTTCTTC. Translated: CSVRGGINEQFF.

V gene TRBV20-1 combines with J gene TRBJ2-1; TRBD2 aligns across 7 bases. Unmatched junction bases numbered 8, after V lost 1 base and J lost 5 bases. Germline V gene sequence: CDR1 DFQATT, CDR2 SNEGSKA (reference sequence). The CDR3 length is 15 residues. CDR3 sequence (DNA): TGCAGTGCTAGAGGCGCCGGGACTATACACAATGAGCAGTTCTTC. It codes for CSARGAGTIHNEQFF.

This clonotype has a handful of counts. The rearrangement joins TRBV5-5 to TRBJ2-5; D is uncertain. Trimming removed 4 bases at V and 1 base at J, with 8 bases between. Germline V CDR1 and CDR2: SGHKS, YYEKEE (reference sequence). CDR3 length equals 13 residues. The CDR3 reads CASSGSPQETQYF. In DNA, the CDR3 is TGTGCCAGCAGCGGGTCCCCCCAAGAGACCCAGTACTTC.

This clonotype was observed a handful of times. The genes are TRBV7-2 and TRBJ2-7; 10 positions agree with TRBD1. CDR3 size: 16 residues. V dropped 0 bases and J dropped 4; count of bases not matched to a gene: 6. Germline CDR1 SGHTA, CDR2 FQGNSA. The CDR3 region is CASSLALPGQGYEQYF. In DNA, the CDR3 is TGTGCCAGCAGCTTAGCCCTTCCGGGACAGGGGTACGAGCAGTACTTC.

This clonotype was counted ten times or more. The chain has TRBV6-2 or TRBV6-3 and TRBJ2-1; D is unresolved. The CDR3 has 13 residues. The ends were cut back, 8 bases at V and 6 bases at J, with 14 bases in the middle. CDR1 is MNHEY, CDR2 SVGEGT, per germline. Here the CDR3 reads CASRSIISNEQFF. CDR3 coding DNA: TGTGCCAGCCGATCAATAATCTCCAATGAGCAGTTCTTC.

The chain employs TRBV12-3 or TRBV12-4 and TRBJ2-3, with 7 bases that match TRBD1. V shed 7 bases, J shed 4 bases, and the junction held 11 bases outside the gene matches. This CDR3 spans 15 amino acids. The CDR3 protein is CASTLRNRGADTQYF. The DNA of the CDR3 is TGTGCCAGCACCCTTAGGAACAGGGGCGCAGATACGCAGTATTTT.

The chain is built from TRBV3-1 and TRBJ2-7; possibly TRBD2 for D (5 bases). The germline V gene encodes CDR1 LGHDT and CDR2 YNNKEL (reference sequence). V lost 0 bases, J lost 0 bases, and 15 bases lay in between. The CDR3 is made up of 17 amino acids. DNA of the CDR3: TGTGCCAGCAGCCAAGATGGAGTCGGGATTAGCTCCTACGAGCAGTACTTC. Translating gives CASSQDGVGISSYEQYF.

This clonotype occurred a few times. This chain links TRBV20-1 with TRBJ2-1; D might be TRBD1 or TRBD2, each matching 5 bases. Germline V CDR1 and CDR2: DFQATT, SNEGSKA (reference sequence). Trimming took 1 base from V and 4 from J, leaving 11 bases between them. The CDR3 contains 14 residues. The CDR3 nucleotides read TGCAGTGCTAGAGGGGACCGAACGTACAATGAGCAGTTCTTC. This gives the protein CSARGDRTYNEQFF.

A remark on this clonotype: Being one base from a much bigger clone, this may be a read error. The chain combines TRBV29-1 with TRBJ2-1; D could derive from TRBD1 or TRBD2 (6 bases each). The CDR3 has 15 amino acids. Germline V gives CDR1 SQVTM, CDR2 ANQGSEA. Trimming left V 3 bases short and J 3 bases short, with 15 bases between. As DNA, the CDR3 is TGCAGCGTTGATGGTTGTGAGGGGGGCTACAATGAGCAGTTCTTC. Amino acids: CSVDGCEGGYNEQFF.

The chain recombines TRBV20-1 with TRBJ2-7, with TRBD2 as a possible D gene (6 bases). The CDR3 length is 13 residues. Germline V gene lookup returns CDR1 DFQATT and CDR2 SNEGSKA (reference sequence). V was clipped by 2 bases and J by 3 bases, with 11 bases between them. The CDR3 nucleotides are TGCAGTGCTAGACCGGGAGAAGTCTACGAGCAGTACTTC. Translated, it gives CSARPGEVYEQYF.

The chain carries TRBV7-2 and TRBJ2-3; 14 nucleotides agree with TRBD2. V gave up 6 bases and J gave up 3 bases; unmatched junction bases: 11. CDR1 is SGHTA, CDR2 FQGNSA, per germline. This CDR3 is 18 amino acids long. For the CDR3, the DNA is TGTGCCAGCAGGGGACTAGCGGGAGTCTCCGTAGAGACAGATACGCAGTATTTT. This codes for CASRGLAGVSVETDTQYF.

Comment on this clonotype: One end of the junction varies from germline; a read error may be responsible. The CDR3 DNA sequence: TGTGCCAGCAGCCAAGCAACTACATCCTCCGAGCAGTACTTC. It is translated as CASSQATTSSEQYF. This chain links TRBV3-1 with TRBJ2-7; D uncertain. The CDR3 runs 14 residues. Germline loops: CDR1 LGHDT, CDR2 YNNKEL (reference sequence).

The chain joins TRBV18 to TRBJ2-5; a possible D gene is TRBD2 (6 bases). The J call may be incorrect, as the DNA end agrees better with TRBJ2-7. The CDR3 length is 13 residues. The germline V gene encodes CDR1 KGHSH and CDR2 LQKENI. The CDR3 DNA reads TGTGCCAGCTCATTGGGACTTGTTGGCGAGCAGTACTTC. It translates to CASSLGLVGEQYF.

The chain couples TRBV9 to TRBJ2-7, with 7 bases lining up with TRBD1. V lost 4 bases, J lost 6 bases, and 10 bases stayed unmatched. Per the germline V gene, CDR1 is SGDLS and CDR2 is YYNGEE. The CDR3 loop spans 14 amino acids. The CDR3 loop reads CASSPGTAVGEQYF. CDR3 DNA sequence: TGTGCCAGCAGCCCCGGGACAGCCGTAGGCGAGCAGTACTTC.

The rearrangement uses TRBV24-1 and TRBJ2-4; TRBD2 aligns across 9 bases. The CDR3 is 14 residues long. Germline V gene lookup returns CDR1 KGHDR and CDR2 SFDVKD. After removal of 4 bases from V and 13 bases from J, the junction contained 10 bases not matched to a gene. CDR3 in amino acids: CATSEASGNTEQYF. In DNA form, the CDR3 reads TGTGCCACCAGTGAGGCTAGCGGGAACACTGAGCAGTACTTC.

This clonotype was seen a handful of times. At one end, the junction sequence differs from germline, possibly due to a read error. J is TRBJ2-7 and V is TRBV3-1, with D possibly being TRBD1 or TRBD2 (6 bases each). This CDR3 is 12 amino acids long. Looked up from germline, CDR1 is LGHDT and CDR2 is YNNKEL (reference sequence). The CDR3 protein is CVSRGLDYEQYF. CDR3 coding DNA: TGTGTCAGCAGGGGACTTGACTACGAGCAGTACTTC.

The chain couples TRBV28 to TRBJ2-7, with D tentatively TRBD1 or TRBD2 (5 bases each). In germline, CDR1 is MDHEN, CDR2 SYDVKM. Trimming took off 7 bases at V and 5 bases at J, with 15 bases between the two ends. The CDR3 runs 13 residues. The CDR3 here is CASTGPVGDEQYF. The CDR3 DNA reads TGTGCCAGCACTGGCCCGGTGGGGGACGAGCAGTACTTC.

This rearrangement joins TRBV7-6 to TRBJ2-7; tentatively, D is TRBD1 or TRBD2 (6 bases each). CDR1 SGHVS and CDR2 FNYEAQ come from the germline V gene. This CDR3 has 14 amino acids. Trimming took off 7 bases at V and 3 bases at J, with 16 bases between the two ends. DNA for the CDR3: TGTGCCAGCACCTCTAAGGGGGGATTCTACGAGCAGTACTTC. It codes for CASTSKGGFYEQYF. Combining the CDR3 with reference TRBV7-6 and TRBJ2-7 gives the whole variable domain GAGVSQSPRYKVTKRGQDVALRCDPISGHVSLYWYRQALGQGPEFLTYFNYEAQQDKSGLPNDRFSAERPEGSISTLTIQRTEQRDSAMYRCASTSKGGFYEQYFGPGTRLTVT.

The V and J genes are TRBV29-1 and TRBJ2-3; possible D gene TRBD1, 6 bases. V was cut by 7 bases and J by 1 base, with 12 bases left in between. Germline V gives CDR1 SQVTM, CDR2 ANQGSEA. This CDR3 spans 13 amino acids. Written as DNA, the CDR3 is TGCAGCGGGAACAGACAGGGCACAGATACGCAGTATTTT. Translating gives CSGNRQGTDTQYF.